This TCR beta chain was captured in a study of spatial heterogeneity in lung cancer. Overall study: Detection of beta-chain sequences consistently exceeded that of alpha-chain sequences. Each unique TCR and UMI combination was seen more than ten times on average in raw reads. Regarding the study as a whole: Numbers of ubiquitous and regional expanded TCRs tracked ubiquitous and regional nonsynonymous mutation counts, respectively. The number of expanded tumor alpha and beta chains correlated with mutation number.

A remark on this clonotype: The antigen remains unidentified.

J was trimmed by 4 bases and V by 6 bases; bases with no gene match: 8. There are 15 residues in the CDR3. CDR1 MDHEN and CDR2 SYDVKM come from the germline V gene. TCRdb reanalysed the 5' RACE reads using MiXCR and keeps one entry per CDR3 protein. Of around 2,500 distinct CDR3 sequences detected, less than 10% appear once; the ten largest clones hold about 25%. Indicated time point: sample taken at primary tumor resection. TCRs were sequenced from unsorted whole RNA of tumor, nontumor lung or PBMC. This TCR was sampled from a female donor with early-stage non-small cell lung cancer. The sequencing here drew on lung tumor tissue, taken at surgery. This chain joins TRBV28 and TRBJ2-7; 11 bases agree with TRBD1. CDR3 coding DNA: TGTGCCAGCAGCCGACCGGGACAGGGGGGTTACGAGCAGTACTTC. It yields the protein CASSRPGQGGYEQYF. The full variable domain, its missing parts supplied by reference TRBV28 and TRBJ2-7, is DVKVTQSSRYLVKRTGEKVFLECVQDMDHENMFWYRQDPGLGLRLIYFSYDVKMKEKGDIPEGYSVSREKKERFSLILESASTNQTSMYLCASSRPGQGGYEQYFGPGTRLTVT.